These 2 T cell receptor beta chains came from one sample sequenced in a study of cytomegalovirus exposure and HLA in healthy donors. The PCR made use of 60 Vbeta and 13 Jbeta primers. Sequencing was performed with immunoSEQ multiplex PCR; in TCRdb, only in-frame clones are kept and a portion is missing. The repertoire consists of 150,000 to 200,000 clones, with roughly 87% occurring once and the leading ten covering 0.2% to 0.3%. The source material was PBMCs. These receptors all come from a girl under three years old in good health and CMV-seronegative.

CDR3 region: CASSRKRGGTPTDTQYF. The CDR3 bases are TGTGCCAGCAGCCGCAAACGGGGGGGGACCCCAACAGATACGCAGTATTTT. The rearrangement uses TRBV11-2 and TRBJ2-3, with 8 bases fitting TRBD2. Germline V CDR1 and CDR2: SGHAT, FQNNGV. V gave up 5 bases and J gave up 3 bases; unmatched junction bases: 13. The CDR3 covers 17 residues.

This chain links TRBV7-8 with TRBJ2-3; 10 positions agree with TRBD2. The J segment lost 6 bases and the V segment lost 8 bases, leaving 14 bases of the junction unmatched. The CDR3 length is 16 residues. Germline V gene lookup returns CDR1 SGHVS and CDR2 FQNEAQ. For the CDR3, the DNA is TGTGCCAGCCGTCTTGATCCCGGACTAGCGGCCGATACGCAGTATTTT. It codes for CASRLDPGLAADTQYF. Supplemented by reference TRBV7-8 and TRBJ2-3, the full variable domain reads GAGVSQSPRYKVAKRGQDVALRCDPISGHVSLFWYQQALGQGPEFLTYFQNEAQLDKSGLPSDRFFAERPEGSVSTLKIQRTQQEDSAVYLCASRLDPGLAADTQYFGPGTRLTVL.